This is a list of T cell receptor beta chains from one sample in a study of breast tumors, draining lymph nodes, adjacent tissues. TCRdb ran MiXCR on the multiplex PCR reads and lists one entry per CDR3 protein. The table shows some 14,000 distinct CDR3 sequences, with around 57% occurring only once. Sequenced: tumor-adjacent breast tissue. These receptors were collected from a female donor with breast cancer. Some clones in this sample may be carry-over from other donors' samples. CDR3s include the opening cysteine and the closing phenylalanine or tryptophan. The order of the fields is V gene, clone size, J gene, D gene, CDR3 DNA, CDR3 protein. A D gene is named only where the DNA matches it firmly. Clone size is given for some rows only: seen once, a few or many times, or a class if the clone is expanded.

V gene: TRBV9
clone size: NA
J gene: TRBJ1-5
D gene: TRBD1
CDR3 DNA: TGTGCCAGCAGCGTAGAGGGACAGCTCAATCAGCCCCAGCATTTT
CDR3 protein: CASSVEGQLNQPQHF

V gene: TRBV20-1
clone size: NA
J gene: TRBJ2-1
D gene: NA
CDR3 DNA: TGCAGTGCTAGTTCGTCTAGCCGAGGCGGCAATGAGCAGTTCTTC
CDR3 protein: CSASSSSRGGNEQFF

V gene: TRBV9
clone size: NA
J gene: TRBJ1-3
D gene: TRBD1
CDR3 DNA: TGTGCCAGCAGCGTAGGACAGGGGCCCCCTAGCTCTGGAAACACCATATATTTT
CDR3 protein: CASSVGQGPPSSGNTIYF

V gene: TRBV24-1
clone size: NA
J gene: TRBJ2-1
D gene: NA
CDR3 DNA: TGTGCCACCAGTTCCCCCTACAATGAGCAGTTCTTC
CDR3 protein: CATSSPYNEQFF

V gene: TRBV24-1
clone size: NA
J gene: TRBJ2-5
D gene: TRBD2
CDR3 DNA: TGTGCCACCAGTGAAGCCGGGACTAGCCACCCGTTTCAAGAGACCCAGTACTTC
CDR3 protein: CATSEAGTSHPFQETQYF

V gene: TRBV7-9
clone size: NA
J gene: TRBJ1-6
D gene: TRBD1
CDR3 DNA: TGTGCCAGCAGCTTTCAAGACTTGGAGGGGGCGCCCCTCCACTTT
CDR3 protein: CASSFQDLEGAPLHF

V gene: TRBV2
clone size: NA
J gene: TRBJ1-6
D gene: NA
CDR3 DNA: TGTGCCAGCAGTGAATTACCCTCTTCACCCCTCCACTTT
CDR3 protein: CASSELPSSPLHF

V gene: TRBV11-1
clone size: many
J gene: TRBJ1-5
D gene: NA
CDR3 DNA: TGTGCCAGCAGCCCGACAGAAAGGAGCAATCAGCCCCAGCATTTT
CDR3 protein: CASSPTERSNQPQHF

V gene: TRBV29-1
clone size: NA
J gene: TRBJ2-5
D gene: NA
CDR3 DNA: TGCAGCGTTCTTAAGGGGAGCGAGACCCAGTACTTC
CDR3 protein: CSVLKGSETQYF

V gene: TRBV20-1
clone size: NA
J gene: TRBJ2-1
D gene: NA
CDR3 DNA: TGCAGTGCTAGGACGGGCTACTGGGAGGTCTACAATGAGCAGTTCTTC
CDR3 protein: CSARTGYWEVYNEQFF

V gene: TRBV6-5
clone size: NA
J gene: TRBJ1-4
D gene: NA
CDR3 DNA: TGTGCCAGCAGTCACTCACAGGACGTTAATGAAAAACTGTTTTTT
CDR3 protein: CASSHSQDVNEKLFF

V gene: TRBV7-9
clone size: NA
J gene: TRBJ1-6
D gene: NA
CDR3 DNA: TGTGCCAGCAGCTTAGCCGACCTTGGGAATTCACCCCTCCACTTT
CDR3 protein: CASSLADLGNSPLHF

V gene: TRBV7-9
clone size: NA
J gene: TRBJ2-7
D gene: NA
CDR3 DNA: TGTGCCAGCATATCCGGACCTTCCTACGAGCAGTACTTC
CDR3 protein: CASISGPSYEQYF

V gene: TRBV7-9
clone size: NA
J gene: TRBJ1-4
D gene: NA
CDR3 DNA: TGTGCCAGCAGTTTCGGGGGTAGTAGAGAAAAACTGTTTTTT
CDR3 protein: CASSFGGSREKLFF

V gene: TRBV5-1
clone size: NA
J gene: TRBJ2-7
D gene: NA
CDR3 DNA: TGCGCCAGCAGCTTAGGACCCGCCGAGCAGTACTTC
CDR3 protein: CASSLGPAEQYF

V gene: TRBV7-2
clone size: medium-sized
J gene: TRBJ2-5
D gene: TRBD2
CDR3 DNA: TGTGCCAGCAGCTTATTCTCCCTAGCGGGAGGGCTCCAAGAGACCCAGTACTTC
CDR3 protein: CASSLFSLAGGLQETQYF

V gene: TRBV28
clone size: NA
J gene: TRBJ1-2
D gene: NA
CDR3 DNA: TGTGCCAGCAGTTTTAGCGCTTCGGACAGCCACTATGGCTACACCTTC
CDR3 protein: CASSFSASDSHYGYTF

V gene: TRBV12-3/TRBV12-4
clone size: medium-sized
J gene: TRBJ1-2
D gene: NA
CDR3 DNA: TGTGCCAGCGGGGACGCCGGCTATGGCTACACCTTC
CDR3 protein: CASGDAGYGYTF

V gene: TRBV7-2
clone size: NA
J gene: TRBJ2-7
D gene: TRBD2
CDR3 DNA: TGTGCCAGCAGCACATATCTAGCGGGGGGTGGTGAGCAGTACTTC
CDR3 protein: CASSTYLAGGGEQYF

V gene: TRBV7-7
clone size: NA
J gene: TRBJ2-1
D gene: NA
CDR3 DNA: TGTGCTAGCAGCTCGACTCTTTACAATGAGCAGTTCTTC
CDR3 protein: CASSSTLYNEQFF

V gene: TRBV30
clone size: NA
J gene: TRBJ1-4
D gene: NA
CDR3 DNA: TGTGCCTGGAGCCGGGACGGATATGAAAAACTGTTTTTT
CDR3 protein: CAWSRDGYEKLFF

V gene: TRBV2
clone size: NA
J gene: TRBJ1-4
D gene: TRBD1
CDR3 DNA: TGTGCCAGCACGCAGGGGGCCGCAACTAATGAAAAACTGTTTTTT
CDR3 protein: CASTQGAATNEKLFF

V gene: TRBV20-1
clone size: NA
J gene: TRBJ2-1
D gene: TRBD1
CDR3 DNA: TGCAGTGCTAGAGACACAGGGGGAATTCGTTTGGGCGAGCAGTTCTTC
CDR3 protein: CSARDTGGIRLGEQFF

V gene: TRBV19
clone size: NA
J gene: TRBJ1-6
D gene: NA
CDR3 DNA: TGTGCCAGTAGGACAGGCGGTTCACCCCTCCACTTT
CDR3 protein: CASRTGGSPLHF

V gene: TRBV2
clone size: medium-sized
J gene: TRBJ2-5
D gene: NA
CDR3 DNA: TGTGCCAGCAGTGAGGCCACGTCAAGGGAGACCCAGTACTTC
CDR3 protein: CASSEATSRETQYF

V gene: TRBV7-9
clone size: NA
J gene: TRBJ2-7
D gene: NA
CDR3 DNA: TGCGCCAGCAGCCAGGCTCCTCACAGGAACACAGGCGAGCAGTACTTC
CDR3 protein: CASSQAPHRNTGEQYF

V gene: TRBV20-1
clone size: NA
J gene: TRBJ1-4
D gene: NA
CDR3 DNA: TGCAGTGCTAGCCAACCTACTGGAACTATTGAAAAACTGTTCTTT
CDR3 protein: CSASQPTGTIEKLFF

V gene: TRBV4-1
clone size: NA
J gene: TRBJ2-7
D gene: NA
CDR3 DNA: TGCGCCAGCAGCCATGGGCCTGGGGGTACCTACGAGCAGTACTTC
CDR3 protein: CASSHGPGGTYEQYF

V gene: TRBV10-3
clone size: medium-sized
J gene: TRBJ1-2
D gene: NA
CDR3 DNA: TGTGCCATCAGCCGACGGGCCGGGGGAGACTATGGCTACACCTTC
CDR3 protein: CAISRRAGGDYGYTF

V gene: TRBV10-3
clone size: NA
J gene: TRBJ1-2
D gene: TRBD1
CDR3 DNA: TGTGCCATCAACGCAGGGGGGTTCTATGGCTACACCTTC
CDR3 protein: CAINAGGFYGYTF

V gene: TRBV20-1
clone size: NA
J gene: TRBJ1-6
D gene: NA
CDR3 DNA: TGCAGTGCCCGGGGGGGAAGGGATTCACCCCTCCACTTT
CDR3 protein: CSARGGRDSPLHF

V gene: TRBV25-1
clone size: once
J gene: TRBJ1-6
D gene: NA
CDR3 DNA: TGTGCCAGCAGTGAATTAAGGAGCTCCTATAATTCACCCCTCCACTTT
CDR3 protein: CASSELRSSYNSPLHF

V gene: TRBV6-2/TRBV6-3
clone size: many
J gene: TRBJ2-1
D gene: TRBD1
CDR3 DNA: TGTGCCAGCAATATAAGGGCCGGGACAGGGGGCCGAAGACACAATGAGCAGTTCTTC
CDR3 protein: CASNIRAGTGGRRHNEQFF

V gene: TRBV20-1
clone size: NA
J gene: TRBJ1-5
D gene: TRBD1
CDR3 DNA: TGCAGTGCCCGAAGGTCTAGGGACAGAGCTAGCAATCAGCCCCAGCATTTT
CDR3 protein: CSARRSRDRASNQPQHF

V gene: TRBV20-1
clone size: NA
J gene: TRBJ2-5
D gene: TRBD2
CDR3 DNA: TGCAGTGCAATACTAGCGGGAGGGCCGGAGACCCAGTACTTC
CDR3 protein: CSAILAGGPETQYF

V gene: TRBV9
clone size: NA
J gene: TRBJ2-1
D gene: NA
CDR3 DNA: TGTGCCAGCAGCTCCACGGACGGCTACTACAATGAGCAGTTCTTC
CDR3 protein: CASSSTDGYYNEQFF

V gene: TRBV2
clone size: NA
J gene: TRBJ1-2
D gene: NA
CDR3 DNA: TGTGCCAGCAGTGAGGGCTATGGCTACACCTTC
CDR3 protein: CASSEGYGYTF

V gene: TRBV7-2
clone size: NA
J gene: TRBJ2-5
D gene: NA
CDR3 DNA: TGTGCCAGCAGCTTCGCCGGGCAAGAGACCCAGTACTTC
CDR3 protein: CASSFAGQETQYF

V gene: TRBV7-2
clone size: NA
J gene: TRBJ1-2
D gene: NA
CDR3 DNA: TGTGCCAGCAGCGAAATTAACTATGGCTACACCTTC
CDR3 protein: CASSEINYGYTF

V gene: TRBV15
clone size: NA
J gene: TRBJ2-7
D gene: NA
CDR3 DNA: TGTCTCACCAGCAGAAGTATAGTTTCCTACGAGCAGTACTTC
CDR3 protein: CLTSRSIVSYEQYF

V gene: TRBV6-5
clone size: NA
J gene: TRBJ2-7
D gene: TRBD2
CDR3 DNA: TGTGCCAGCAGTAGGACGACTAGCGGGAGCTCCTACGAGCAGTACTTC
CDR3 protein: CASSRTTSGSSYEQYF

V gene: TRBV19
clone size: few
J gene: TRBJ2-2
D gene: NA
CDR3 DNA: TGTGCCAGTAGTATTGTTATTCAGGGGACCGGGGAGCTGTTTTTT
CDR3 protein: CASSIVIQGTGELFF

V gene: TRBV29-1
clone size: medium-sized
J gene: TRBJ2-7
D gene: NA
CDR3 DNA: TGCAGCGGGGGGGGACAGAGTACGGGCGAGCAGTACTTC
CDR3 protein: CSGGGQSTGEQYF

V gene: TRBV7-9
clone size: few
J gene: TRBJ1-6
D gene: TRBD1
CDR3 DNA: TGTGCCAGCAGCTCAAAACAGGGGGCGGGGGATTCCCCCCTCCACTTT
CDR3 protein: CASSSKQGAGDSPLHF

V gene: TRBV9
clone size: NA
J gene: TRBJ2-3
D gene: TRBD1
CDR3 DNA: TGTGCCAGCAGCACGTCTCAGGGGGCCGTAAGGTATTTT
CDR3 protein: CASSTSQGAVRYF

V gene: TRBV20-1
clone size: NA
J gene: TRBJ2-3
D gene: TRBD2
CDR3 DNA: TGCAGTGCTAGAGATCTGGCTAGCGGGTTCACAGATACGCAGTATTTT
CDR3 protein: CSARDLASGFTDTQYF

V gene: TRBV7-8
clone size: few
J gene: TRBJ2-7
D gene: NA
CDR3 DNA: TGTGCCAGCAGCTTAGGACCCTACTACGAGCAGTACTTC
CDR3 protein: CASSLGPYYEQYF